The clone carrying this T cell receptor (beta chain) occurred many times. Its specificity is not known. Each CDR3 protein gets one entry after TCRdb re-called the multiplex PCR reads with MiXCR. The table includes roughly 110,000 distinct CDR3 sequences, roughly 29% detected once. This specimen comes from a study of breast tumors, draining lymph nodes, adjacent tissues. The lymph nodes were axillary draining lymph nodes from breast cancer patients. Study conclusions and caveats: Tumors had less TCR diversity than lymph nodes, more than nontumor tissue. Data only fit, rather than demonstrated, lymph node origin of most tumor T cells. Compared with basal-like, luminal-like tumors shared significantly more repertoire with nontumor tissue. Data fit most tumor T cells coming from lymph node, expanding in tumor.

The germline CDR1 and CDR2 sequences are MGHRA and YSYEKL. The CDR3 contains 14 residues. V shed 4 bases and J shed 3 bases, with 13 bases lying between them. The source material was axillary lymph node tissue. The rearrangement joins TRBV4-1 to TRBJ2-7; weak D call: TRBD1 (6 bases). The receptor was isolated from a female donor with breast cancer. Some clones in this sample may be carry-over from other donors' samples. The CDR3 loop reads CASSPRQESYEQYF. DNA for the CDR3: TGCGCCAGCAGCCCCCGACAGGAAAGCTACGAGCAGTACTTC.